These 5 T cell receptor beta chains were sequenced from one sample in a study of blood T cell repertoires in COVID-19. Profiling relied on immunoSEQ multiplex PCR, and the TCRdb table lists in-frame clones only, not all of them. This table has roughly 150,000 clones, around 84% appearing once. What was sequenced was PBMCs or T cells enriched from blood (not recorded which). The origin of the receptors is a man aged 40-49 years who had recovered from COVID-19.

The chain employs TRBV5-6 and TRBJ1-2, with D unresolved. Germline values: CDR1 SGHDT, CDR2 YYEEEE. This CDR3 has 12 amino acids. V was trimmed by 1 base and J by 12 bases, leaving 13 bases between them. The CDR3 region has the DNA TGTGCCAGCAGCTTGAGGCCGAGGGAAGACACCTTC. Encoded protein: CASSLRPREDTF.

The CDR3 is CASCTGTGLHEQYF. CDR3 DNA: TGCGCCAGCTGTACCGGGACAGGCTTACACGAGCAGTACTTC. This sequence joins TRBV23-1 and TRBJ2-7; 8 bases line up with TRBD1. TRBV23-1 is designated an ORF whose function remains uncertain. Trimming at V came to 8 bases and at J to 5 bases, leaving 11 bases not matched to a gene. This CDR3 spans 14 amino acids.

This CDR3 is CASSPRRGSGNTIYF. The CDR3 DNA reads as TGTGCCAGCAGCCCCCGTCGGGGCTCTGGAAACACCATATATTTT. V is TRBV11-2 and J is TRBJ1-3; D ambiguous. This CDR3 has 15 residues. From germline, CDR1 is SGHAT and CDR2 FQNNGV. With 5 bases removed from V and 0 bases from J, the gap between germline ends came to 11 bases.

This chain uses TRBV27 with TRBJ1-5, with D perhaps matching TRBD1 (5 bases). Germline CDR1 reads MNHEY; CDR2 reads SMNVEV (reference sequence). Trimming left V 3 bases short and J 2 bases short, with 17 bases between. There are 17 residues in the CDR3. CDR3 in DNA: TGTGCCAGCAGTTTTCGGGCAGGGAGGTCTGGCAATCAGCCCCAGCATTTT. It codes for CASSFRAGRSGNQPQHF.

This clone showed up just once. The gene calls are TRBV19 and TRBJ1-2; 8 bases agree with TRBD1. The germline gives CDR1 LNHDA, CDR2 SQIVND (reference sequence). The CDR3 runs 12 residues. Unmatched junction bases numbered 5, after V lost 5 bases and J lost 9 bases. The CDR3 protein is CASSPRQGSYTF. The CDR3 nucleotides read TGTGCCAGTAGTCCTCGACAGGGGAGCTACACCTTC.